What follows are 19 T cell receptor beta chains derived from one specimen sequenced in a study of control samples from healthy donors and cancer patients. The data were produced by immunoSEQ multiplex PCR, yet TCRdb's version contains in-frame clones alone and is incomplete. The table records approximately 72,000 clones, 70% to 90% of them present only once. Sample: blood. Source of these receptors: a man aged 45-60 years in good health.

In its sample, this clone was seen a few times. The rearrangement uses TRBV7-2 and TRBJ2-6; D remains ambiguous. The CDR3 loop spans 13 amino acids. Trimming removed 4 bases from V and 4 bases from J, with 5 bases in between. The germline CDR1 and CDR2 sequences are SGHTA and FQGNSA. CDR3 protein: CASSSWGANVLTF. CDR3 coding DNA: TGTGCCAGCAGCTCGTGGGGGGCCAACGTCCTGACTTTC.

The genes are TRBV9 and TRBJ2-5; the match to TRBD1 covers 10 bases. J was trimmed by 2 bases and V by 6 bases; bases with no gene match: 10. Germline CDR1 and CDR2: SGDLS and YYNGEE. CDR3 length: 16 residues. CDR3 loop: CASTKDRGRPQETQYF. As DNA, the CDR3 is TGTGCCAGCACCAAAGACAGGGGGCGCCCACAAGAGACCCAGTACTTC.

The chain recombines TRBV4-3 with TRBJ1-5; 8 bases are shared with TRBD1. CDR3 length equals 15 residues. The germline CDR1 and CDR2 sequences are LGHNA and YSLEER. Germline trimming cut 4 bases from V and 6 bases from J; bases unmatched to any gene: 8. The CDR3 sequence is CASSLSQGAGQPQHF. The CDR3 coding sequence is TGCGCCAGCAGCCTAAGTCAGGGGGCAGGTCAGCCCCAGCATTTT.

This chain connects TRBV18 to TRBJ1-3, with a weak D call TRBD1 (5 bases). The germline gives CDR1 KGHSH, CDR2 LQKENI. Deletions cut 6 bases from V and 4 bases from J, with 10 bases between. The CDR3 has 13 amino acids. Here the CDR3 DNA reads TGTGCCAGCTCTGACAGTTCCGGAAACACCATATATTTT. It translates to CASSDSSGNTIYF.

This chain links TRBV19 with TRBJ1-1; D gene unclear. V lost 7 bases and J lost 4, with 16 bases in between. Germline values: CDR1 LNHDA, CDR2 SQIVND (reference sequence). The CDR3 contains 14 residues. CDR3 protein: CASTPALLGTEAFF. The CDR3 nucleotides read TGTGCCAGTACCCCGGCTTTGTTGGGCACTGAAGCTTTCTTT.

The chain recombines TRBV15 with TRBJ2-7, with 10 bases that match TRBD2. J lost 1 base, V lost 5 bases, and 5 bases had no gene match. CDR3 size: 15 residues. The germline V gene encodes CDR1 LNHNV and CDR2 YYDKDF (reference sequence). The CDR3 DNA reads as TGTGCCACCAGCTTACTAGCGGGATCATCCTACGAGCAGTACTTC. Protein: CATSLLAGSSYEQYF.

The rearrangement uses TRBV7-8 and TRBJ1-4; 10 nucleotides line up with TRBD1. The CDR3 totals 15 residues. The germline CDR1 and CDR2 sequences are SGHVS and FQNEAQ. With 1 base clipped from V and 7 bases from J, the junction kept 3 bases outside the gene matches. CDR3 coding DNA: TGTGCCAGCAGCTTAGGGACAGGGGGAATTGAAAAACTGTTTTTT. Protein: CASSLGTGGIEKLFF.

The chain links TRBV7-3 to TRBJ2-1; D possibly corresponds to TRBD2 (6 bases). Looked up from germline, CDR1 is SGHTA and CDR2 is FQGTGA. Trimming cost V 4 bases and J 3 bases, with 10 bases left between them. CDR3 length: 14 amino acids. CDR3 region: CASSSRLDYNEQFF. The DNA for the CDR3 is TGTGCCAGCAGCTCTCGACTAGACTACAATGAGCAGTTCTTC.

This clone occurred once. The CDR3, as DNA: TGTGCCAGCAGTTACGTAGGGGAGCAGTTCTTC. Protein sequence: CASSYVGEQFF. The rearrangement uses TRBV6-2 or TRBV6-3 and TRBJ2-1; D remains ambiguous. The CDR3 is 11 residues long. CDR1 is MNHEY, CDR2 SVGEGT, per germline. V dropped 2 bases and J dropped 10 bases, with 6 bases sitting between them.

V gene TRBV10-3 combines with J gene TRBJ2-5; D is possibly TRBD1 or TRBD2 (5 bases each). This CDR3 contains 13 residues. The V and J ends lost 5 bases and 3 bases respectively, with 10 bases between them. Germline V gene lookup returns CDR1 ENHRY and CDR2 SYGVKD. CDR3: CAISWDGKETQYF. CDR3 nucleotide sequence: TGTGCCATCAGTTGGGACGGGAAAGAGACCCAGTACTTC.

This clone showed up just once. V and J are TRBV19 and TRBJ1-3; 10 nucleotides line up with TRBD1. The CDR3 is 15 residues long. Germline CDR1 is LNHDA and CDR2 is SQIVND (reference sequence). V shed 3 bases, J shed 2 bases, and the junction held 1 base outside the gene matches. The CDR3 protein is CASSIGQGAGNTIYF. CDR3 bases: TGTGCCAGTAGTATCGGACAGGGGGCTGGAAACACCATATATTTT.

The V call is TRBV19, the J call TRBJ2-5; tentatively, D is TRBD2 (6 bases). Trimming shortened V by 5 bases and J by 2 bases, and 12 bases separated the two germline ends. The CDR3 is 14 amino acids. Germline V gives CDR1 LNHDA, CDR2 SQIVND (reference sequence). CDR3 sequence reads: CASSRAGRQETQYF. CDR3 nucleotide sequence: TGTGCCAGTAGTCGGGCGGGGAGGCAAGAGACCCAGTACTTC.

This clone was counted a single time. The chain uses TRBV6-5 and TRBJ1-2, with D possibly TRBD1 on 5 matching bases. The CDR3 is 15 amino acids. V gave up 6 bases and J gave up 5 bases, with 19 bases separating them. The germline gives CDR1 MNHEY, CDR2 SVGAGI. The CDR3 sequence: CASRDPTDLPYGYTF. CDR3 DNA sequence: TGTGCCAGCAGGGATCCGACAGACCTACCTTATGGCTACACCTTC.

The genes are TRBV11-2 and TRBJ2-1; 8 bases map to TRBD2. V trimming: 5 bases; J trimming: 4 bases; junction bases outside the gene matches: 7. Germline-derived CDR1 and CDR2 are SGHAT and FQNNGV. The CDR3 spans 15 residues. The CDR3 loop is CASSRPGGGYNEQFF. As DNA, the CDR3 is TGTGCCAGCAGCAGACCCGGGGGGGGGTACAATGAGCAGTTCTTC.

V and J are TRBV24-1 and TRBJ1-2; no definite D call. This CDR3 has 13 residues. The V gene's germline CDR1 is KGHDR and CDR2 SFDVKD. Trimming shortened V by 6 bases and J by 7 bases, and 14 bases separated the two germline ends. CDR3 nucleotide sequence: TGTGCCACCAGTATGGGGTTGGATTTTGGCTACACCTTC. Translation: CATSMGLDFGYTF.

This rearrangement joins TRBV14 to TRBJ1-1; a possible D gene is TRBD1 (5 bases). Germline-derived CDR1 and CDR2 are SGHDN and FVKESK. The CDR3 covers 15 residues. V gave up 0 bases and J gave up 1 base, with 9 bases separating them. CDR3 region: CASSQDWTWNTEAFF. The CDR3 DNA sequence: TGTGCCAGCAGCCAAGATTGGACATGGAACACTGAAGCTTTCTTT.

The V call is TRBV20-1, the J call TRBJ1-1; the match to TRBD1 covers 7 bases. V trimming: 6 bases; J trimming: 4 bases; junction bases outside the gene matches: 2. Germline values: CDR1 DFQATT, CDR2 SNEGSKA (reference sequence). The CDR3 consists of 11 residues. The CDR3 sequence: CSATGPTEAFF. CDR3 nucleotide sequence: TGCAGTGCGACAGGGCCCACTGAAGCTTTCTTT.

The chain links TRBV7-8 to TRBJ2-7; D is uncertain. V lost 1 base, J lost 0 bases, and 10 bases lay in between. The CDR3 extends over 15 amino acids. CDR1 is SGHVS and CDR2 is FQNEAQ in the germline V gene. The CDR3 loop is CASSLGQYDSYEQYF. For the CDR3, the DNA is TGTGCCAGCAGCTTAGGCCAGTATGACTCCTACGAGCAGTACTTC.

The chain uses TRBV5-1 and TRBJ2-2; D possibly corresponds to TRBD1 (6 bases). Germline CDR1 is SGHRS and CDR2 is YFSETQ. This CDR3 contains 16 residues. V was clipped by 4 bases and J by 3 bases, with 16 bases between them. CDR3 in DNA: TGCGCCAGCAGCCCGACGGACAGCTGGGACACCGGGGAGCTGTTTTTT. This translates into CASSPTDSWDTGELFF.